The source of this TCR beta chain is a study of blood T cell repertoires in COVID-19. Overall study context: PBMCs, B-cell-depleted T cells, or T cells were the source of the cDNA or gDNA that made up the material.

The CDR3 is 16 residues long. CDR1 and CDR2 from the germline V gene are LGHDT and YNNKEL (reference sequence). V lost 3 bases and J 3 bases, leaving 17 bases between the germline ends. Grouping used clinical history reported by participants in a survey and questionnaire. The data were produced by immunoSEQ multiplex PCR, yet TCRdb's version contains in-frame clones alone and is incomplete. The sample lists about 200,000 clones, roughly nine tenths occurring once. This clonotype was sampled from a woman between 25 and 40 years old with acute COVID-19. Specimen: PBMCs or T cells enriched from blood (not recorded which). The gene calls are TRBV3-1 (or the pseudogene TRBV3-2) and TRBJ1-1; possible D gene TRBD1, 6 bases. CDR3 region: CASSHPRIAGDTEAFF. DNA of the CDR3: TGTGCCAGCAGCCACCCTCGGATCGCAGGGGACACTGAAGCTTTCTTT.